The 8 T cell receptor beta chains presented below share a single source sample, sequenced in a study of regulatory T cells in long-lasting Graves disease. Arm-PCR of CDR3 regions and iRepertoire HTBI primers were used to build TCR beta libraries. TCRdb fed the multiplex PCR reads into MiXCR, producing one record per CDR3 protein. The table shows approximately 300,000 distinct CDR3 sequences, with 15% to 20% occurring only once. Time point indicated: newly diagnosed GD, antithyroid drugs for less than 3 months. Making the TCR library involved RNA that had been extracted from PBMCs. The starting material was peripheral blood mononuclear cells (PBMCs), obtained at new diagnosis, from a patient treated with antithyroid drugs. The receptors come from a female donor with Graves disease.

Many counts were recorded for this clonotype. This sequence joins TRBV11-2 and TRBJ2-7; TRBD2 might be the D (6 bases). V lost 5 bases and J lost 2, with 19 bases in between. Germline loops: CDR1 SGHAT, CDR2 FQNNGV. This CDR3 has 16 residues. CDR3 bases: TGTGCCAGCAGCCCCCGGACTAACGGGTTTACCTACGAGCAGTACTTC. This encodes CASSPRTNGFTYEQYF. The full variable domain, completed using reference TRBV11-2 and TRBJ2-7, is EAGVAQSPRYKIIEKRQSVAFWCNPISGHATLYWYQQILGQGPKLLIQFQNNGVVDDSQLPKDRFSAERLKGVDSTLKIQPAKLEDSAVYLCASSPRTNGFTYEQYFGPGTRLTVT.

A few counts support this clonotype. The V gene is TRBV7-9, the J gene TRBJ2-2; D gene ambiguous. This CDR3 is 13 amino acids long. The V end was cut by 4 bases, the J end by 5 bases, with 8 bases between. Germline CDR1 is SEHNR and CDR2 is FQNEAQ (reference sequence). CDR3 in amino acids: CASSSAWTGELFF. CDR3 sequence (DNA): TGTGCCAGCAGCTCCGCGTGGACCGGGGAGCTGTTTTTT.

This clonotype came up many times. This chain joins TRBV6-1 and TRBJ2-6; D perhaps matches TRBD2 (5 bases). The CDR3 consists of 16 residues. V was pared by 9 bases and J by 1 base, with 16 bases between. Germline V gene lookup returns CDR1 MNHNS and CDR2 SASEGT. Here the CDR3 reads CARRVRWTSGANVLTF. In DNA form, the CDR3 reads TGTGCCAGGCGGGTTAGGTGGACTTCTGGGGCCAACGTCCTGACTTTC.

In this sample, this clonotype turned up many times. The chain employs TRBV29-1 and TRBJ2-3; no firm D call. The length of the CDR3 is 11 residues. The germline V gene encodes CDR1 SQVTM and CDR2 ANQGSEA. The V end was cut by 4 bases, the J end by 9 bases, with 11 bases between. CDR3 bases: TGCAGCGTTGGGAATGGAGACACGCAGTATTTT. Residues: CSVGNGDTQYF.

This clonotype was counted ten times or more. This sequence joins TRBV10-3 and TRBJ1-2; 7 nucleotides agree with TRBD1. Trimming took 10 bases from V and 2 from J; bases not matched to a gene: 7. The CDR3 totals 13 residues. Germline V lookup: CDR1 ENHRY, CDR2 SYGVKD. CDR3 nucleotides: TGTGCCACCGTAGACAGGGCGAACTATGGCTACACCTTC. This encodes CATVDRANYGYTF.

In its sample, this clonotype was seen a few times. The junction shows a germline mismatch at one end, possibly a read error. The rearrangement links TRBV5-6 to TRBJ2-1, with 10 nucleotides matching TRBD2. Germline V gene sequence: CDR1 SGHDT, CDR2 YYEEEE. This CDR3 comprises 11 residues. As DNA, the CDR3 is TGTGCCAGCAGCACCGGGACTAGCGTACTCTTC. This codes for CASSTGTSVLF.

Many counts were recorded for this clonotype. The rearrangement joins TRBV12-3 or TRBV12-4 to TRBJ2-3; D remains ambiguous. V shed 7 bases and J shed 4 bases, with 18 bases lying between them. This CDR3 has 15 residues. CDR3 nucleotide sequence: TGTGCCAGCATCGAGAGTGGATTGCGCGCAGATACGCAGTATTTT. Amino acid sequence: CASIESGLRADTQYF.

A word on this clonotype: A far larger clone differs by one base, so this is likely a read error. The gene calls are TRBV7-8 and TRBJ1-1; 7 nucleotides line up with TRBD1. The germline CDR1 and CDR2 sequences are SGHVS and FQNEAQ. After removal of 6 bases from V and 0 bases from J, the junction contained 13 bases not matched to a gene. The CDR3 is 17 amino acids. The CDR3 here is CASRTGARWVMNTEAFF. CDR3 DNA: TGTGCCAGCAGAACAGGGGCCAGGTGGGTCATGAACACTGAAGCTTTCTTT.